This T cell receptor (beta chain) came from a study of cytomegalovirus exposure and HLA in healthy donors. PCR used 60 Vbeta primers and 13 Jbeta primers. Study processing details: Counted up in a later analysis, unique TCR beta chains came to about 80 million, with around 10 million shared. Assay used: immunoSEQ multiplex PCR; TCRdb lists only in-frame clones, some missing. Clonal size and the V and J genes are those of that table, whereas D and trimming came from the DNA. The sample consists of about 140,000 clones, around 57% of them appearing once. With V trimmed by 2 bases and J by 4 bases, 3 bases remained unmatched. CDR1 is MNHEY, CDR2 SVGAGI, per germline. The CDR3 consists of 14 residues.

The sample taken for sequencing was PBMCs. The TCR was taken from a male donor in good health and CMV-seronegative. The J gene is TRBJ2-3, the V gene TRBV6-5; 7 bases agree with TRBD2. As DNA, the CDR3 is TGTGCCAGCAGTTACCAGCGGGGCGCAGATACGCAGTATTTT. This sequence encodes CASSYQRGADTQYF.